The T cell receptor beta chain under discussion was sequenced for a study of response to subunit inactivated influenza vaccine. This CDR3 is built from 13 residues. Germline CDR1 and CDR2: SEHNR and FQNEAQ (reference sequence). V was pared by 8 bases and J by 4 bases, with 4 bases of the junction left unmatched. Whole-study results and caveats: Seasonal influenza vaccination, on each occasion, was suggested by the authors to recruit few new T cells.

This clonotype was seen once. The antigen is not known. Via MiXCR, TCRdb re-called the RT-PCR reads, giving one row per CDR3 protein. The sample has more than 550,000 distinct CDR3 sequences, about 12% seen once. V is TRBV7-9 and J is TRBJ2-2; 7 positions match TRBD2. The sequencing here drew on PBMCs from blood, taken on the day of vaccination. This receptor was identified in a man aged 50 to 59 who received an inactivated influenza vaccine. The CDR3 coding sequence is TGTGCCAGCGAATGGGGGGGCACCGGGGAGCTGTTTTTT. As protein: CASEWGGTGELFF.